This T cell receptor beta chain was recorded in a study of PD-L1 blockade in urothelial cancer. Looking at the study overall: Patients arrived having already received 0 to 3 prior chemotherapy regimens. Study results and limitations: Durable-benefit patients showed greater tumor-associated blood clone expansion at 3 weeks.

The ends were cut back, 6 bases at V and 9 bases at J, with 12 bases in the middle. Germline V gene sequence: CDR1 MNHEY, CDR2 SVGAGI. CDR3 length: 13 amino acids. The assay was immunoSEQ multiplex PCR, and TCRdb's table has in-frame clones only and misses some. The sample has approximately 83,000 clones, over 65% seen once; the top ten hold around 8.1%. Time point noted: peripheral blood 6 weeks after treatment start. The patients had locally advanced or metastatic urothelial carcinoma. Each patient gave between 1 and 8 samples, pretreatment and on-treatment. As concerns this clone: Its antigen is still unknown.

The chain links TRBV6-5 to TRBJ1-6, with D maybe TRBD1 (6 bases). The sequencing used PBMCs, collected around atezolizumab (anti-PD-L1) treatment. The receptor comes from a man aged 65-85 years with urothelial cancer. CDR3: CASRQGGRSPLHF. For the CDR3, the DNA is TGTGCCAGCAGACAGGGTGGTCGTTCACCCCTCCACTTT.